Reported below is one TCR beta chain. Trimming left V 3 bases short and J 4 bases short, with 12 bases between. The CDR3 is 14 amino acids. CDR1 is MNHNS and CDR2 is SASEGT in the germline V gene. Sequencing was performed with immunoSEQ multiplex PCR; in TCRdb, only in-frame clones are kept and a portion is missing. The sample lists millions of clones; 90% to 95% were seen once. The data belong to a study of shared clonotypes between healthy human individuals. The rearrangement uses TRBV6-1 and TRBJ1-1; D unclear. Sequencing was done on a sample of naive CD4+ T cells sorted from blood. Specified subset: CD45RA+ positively selected. This clonotype was sampled from a man aged 18 to 29 in good health. In DNA, the CDR3 is TGTGCCAGCAGTGAGGTGCGGGAGGTCACTGAAGCTTTCTTT. Residues: CASSEVREVTEAFF.